These T cell receptor beta chains were read from a single sample in a study of cytomegalovirus exposure and HLA in healthy donors. Profiling relied on immunoSEQ multiplex PCR, and the TCRdb table lists in-frame clones only, not all of them. The sample consists of approximately 100,000 clones, around four fifths of them appearing once. The sequencing sample was made of PBMCs. These receptors were collected from a woman in her 40s in good health and CMV-seronegative. Each CDR3 is given with its conserved first and last residue. A D gene is named only where the DNA matches it firmly. Expanded clones get a size class; other rows say once, few or many, or leave the size out.

d_call j_call v_call clone_size cdr3_nt cdr3_aa
TRBD1 TRBJ2-5 TRBV9 . TGTGCCAGCAGCGGAGGGGGCCTCGAGACCCAGTACTTC CASSGGGLETQYF
. TRBJ2-2 TRBV5-4 . TGTGCCAGCAGCTTCCGGCGGGGTATCGACACCGGGGAGCTGTTTTTT CASSFRRGIDTGELFF
. TRBJ1-5 TRBV30 . TGTGCCTGGAGTTCGGGGGACCATCAGCCCCAGCATTTT CAWSSGDHQPQHF
. TRBJ1-1 TRBV9 . TGTGCCAGCAGTGAGGGCAGTCCTCGCACTGAAGCTTTCTTT CASSEGSPRTEAFF
. TRBJ1-5 TRBV27 . TGTGCCAGCAGTTTAGCCGGGGGGGCAGATCAGCCCCAGCATTTT CASSLAGGADQPQHF
TRBD1 TRBJ1-6 TRBV6-1 . TGTGCCAGCAGTCTAGGGACAGGAGGTAATTCACCCCTCCACTTT CASSLGTGGNSPLHF
. TRBJ2-4 TRBV7-3 . TGTGCCAGCAGCGCGGTTGGGGGCCAAACGGACATTCAGTACTTC CASSAVGGQTDIQYF
TRBD2 TRBJ2-4 TRBV19 . TGTGCCAGTAGCAAGGGTCTCCCGGGGCGGAGCGGGGGTTTGGCCAAAAACATTCAGTACTTC CASSKGLPGRSGGLAKNIQYF
TRBD2 TRBJ2-1 TRBV19 . TGTGCCAGTAGTACGGGCCGGGGACTAGCGAGAAACAATGAGCAGTTCTTC CASSTGRGLARNNEQFF
TRBD1 TRBJ2-2 TRBV7-9 medium-sized TGTGCCAGCAGCTTACAGGTGCCTAGGGACAGGGCGAACACCGGGGAGCTGTTTTTT CASSLQVPRDRANTGELFF
. TRBJ1-5 TRBV4-2 . TGTGCCAGCAGCCAAGAGATCTATAGCAATCAGCCCCAGCATTTT CASSQEIYSNQPQHF
TRBD1 TRBJ2-5 TRBV2 . TGTGCCAGCAGTTTGACAGGGGTTGTTGAGACCCAGTACTTC CASSLTGVVETQYF
TRBD1 TRBJ1-6 TRBV19 . TGTGCCAGTAGGCACCCGACAGGGAATCATTCACCCCTCCACTTT CASRHPTGNHSPLHF
TRBD1 TRBJ1-2 TRBV27 . TGTGCCAGCAGGGCGTCACAGGGGGCCGTTGGCTACACCTTC CASRASQGAVGYTF
TRBD1 TRBJ1-1 TRBV15 . TGTGCCACCAGCAGAGATCCCCTGGGGACAGCAAAAGAAGCTTTCTTT CATSRDPLGTAKEAFF
TRBD1 TRBJ1-2 TRBV5-4 . TGTGCCAGCAGCTTGGCCAGGGGGATTGTAAACTATGGCTACACCTTC CASSLARGIVNYGYTF
. TRBJ2-5 TRBV10-3 . TGTGCCATCAGCGGGACTTCCGAGGAGACCCAGTACTTC CAISGTSEETQYF
. TRBJ1-5 TRBV7-2 . TGTGCCAGCAGCTTAGTGGGTGGGGCTAGAATTCAGCCCCAGCATTTT CASSLVGGARIQPQHF
. TRBJ2-4 TRBV5-5 . TGTGCCAGCAGCTTGGACAGAGCCAAAAACATTCAGTACTTC CASSLDRAKNIQYF
. TRBJ1-6 TRBV7-2 . TGTGCCAGCAGCCTTAGACAGGCGAACTCCTATAATTCACCCCTCCACTTT CASSLRQANSYNSPLHF
TRBD1 TRBJ2-1 TRBV10-2 . TGCGCCAGCAGTGGTGGGACAGCCGGCGGAGAGCAGTTCTTC CASSGGTAGGEQFF
. TRBJ1-6 TRBV6-1 few TGTGCCAGCAGCCAAAATGAAGGGGGATCACCCCTCCACTTT CASSQNEGGSPLHF
. TRBJ2-2 TRBV7-9 . TGTGCCAGCAGCTCGATCGGTAGTGGCGGGGAGCTGTTTTTT CASSSIGSGGELFF
TRBD1 TRBJ1-3 TRBV6-5 . TGTGCCAGCCAGGCGGAGGGGGCATCTGGAAACACCATATATTTT CASQAEGASGNTIYF
. TRBJ2-2 TRBV4-3 few TGCGCCAGCAGCCTGGGGAGTTGGGGCACCGGGGAGCTGTTTTTT CASSLGSWGTGELFF
. TRBJ1-5 TRBV5-6 . TGTGCCAGCAGCTTGTCCTCTAGCAATCAGCCCCAGCATTTT CASSLSSSNQPQHF